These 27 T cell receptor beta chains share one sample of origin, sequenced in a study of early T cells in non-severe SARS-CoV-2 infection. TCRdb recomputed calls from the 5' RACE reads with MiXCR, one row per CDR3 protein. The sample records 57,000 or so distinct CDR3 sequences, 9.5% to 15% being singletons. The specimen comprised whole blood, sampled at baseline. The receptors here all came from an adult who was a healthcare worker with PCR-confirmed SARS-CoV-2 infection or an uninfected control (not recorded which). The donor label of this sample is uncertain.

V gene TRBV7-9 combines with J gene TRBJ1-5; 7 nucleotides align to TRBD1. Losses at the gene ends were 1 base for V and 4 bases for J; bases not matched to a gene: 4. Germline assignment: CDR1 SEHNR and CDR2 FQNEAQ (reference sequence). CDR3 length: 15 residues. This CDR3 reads CASSLGQGRNQPQHF. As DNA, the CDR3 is TGTGCCAGCAGCTTAGGACAGGGAAGAAATCAGCCCCAGCATTTT.

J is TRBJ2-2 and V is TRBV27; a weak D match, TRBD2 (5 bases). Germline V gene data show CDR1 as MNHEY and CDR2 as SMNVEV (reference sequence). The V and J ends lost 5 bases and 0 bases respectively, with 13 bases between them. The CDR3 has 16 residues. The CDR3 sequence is CASSPSPGTNTGELFF. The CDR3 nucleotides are TGTGCCAGCAGTCCCTCCCCGGGGACGAACACCGGGGAGCTGTTTTTT.

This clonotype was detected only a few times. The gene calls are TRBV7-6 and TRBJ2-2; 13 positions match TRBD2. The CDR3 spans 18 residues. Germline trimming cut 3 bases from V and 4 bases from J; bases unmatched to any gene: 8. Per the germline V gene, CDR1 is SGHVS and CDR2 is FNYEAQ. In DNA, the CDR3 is TGTGCCAGCAGCTTGGGGACTAGCGGGGTCTCCTTCACCGGGGAGCTGTTTTTT. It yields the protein CASSLGTSGVSFTGELFF.

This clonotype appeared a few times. CDR3 nucleotides: TGTGCCAGCAGCCAAGCCCCCGGGGTATCCTACGAGCAGTACGTC. This codes for CASSQAPGVSYEQYV. V usage is TRBV3-1 and J usage is TRBJ2-7; a possible D gene is TRBD2 (5 bases). CDR3 length: 15 amino acids. CDR1 and CDR2 (germline): LGHDT, YNNKEL (reference sequence). The V gene lost 1 base and the J gene lost 1 base, with 11 bases spanning the gap.

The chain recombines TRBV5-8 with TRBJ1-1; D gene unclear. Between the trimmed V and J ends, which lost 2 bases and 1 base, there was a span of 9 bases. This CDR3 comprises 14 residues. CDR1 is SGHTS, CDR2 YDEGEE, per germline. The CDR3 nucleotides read TGTGCCAGCAGCTTTCACAGCAGGAACACTGAAGCTTTCTTT. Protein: CASSFHSRNTEAFF.

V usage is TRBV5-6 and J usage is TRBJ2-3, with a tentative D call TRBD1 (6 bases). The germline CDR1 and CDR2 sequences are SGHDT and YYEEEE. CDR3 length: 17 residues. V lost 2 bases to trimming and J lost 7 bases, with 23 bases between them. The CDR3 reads CASSFPGADRGLNTQYF. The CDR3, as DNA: TGTGCCAGCAGCTTCCCAGGGGCGGACCGAGGTTTGAATACGCAGTATTTT.

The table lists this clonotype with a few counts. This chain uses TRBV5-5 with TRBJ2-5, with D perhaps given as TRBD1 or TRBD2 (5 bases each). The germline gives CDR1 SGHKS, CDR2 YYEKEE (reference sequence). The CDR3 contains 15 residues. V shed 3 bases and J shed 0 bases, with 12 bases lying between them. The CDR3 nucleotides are TGTGCCAGCAGCTGGGGGAAAACGTACCAAGAGACCCAGTACTTC. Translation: CASSWGKTYQETQYF.

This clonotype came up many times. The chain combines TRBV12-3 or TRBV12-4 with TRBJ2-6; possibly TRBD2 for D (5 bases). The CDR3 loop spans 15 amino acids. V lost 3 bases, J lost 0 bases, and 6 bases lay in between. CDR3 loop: CASSLGSSGANVLTF. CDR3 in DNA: TGTGCCAGCAGTTTGGGGAGCTCTGGGGCCAACGTCCTGACTTTC.

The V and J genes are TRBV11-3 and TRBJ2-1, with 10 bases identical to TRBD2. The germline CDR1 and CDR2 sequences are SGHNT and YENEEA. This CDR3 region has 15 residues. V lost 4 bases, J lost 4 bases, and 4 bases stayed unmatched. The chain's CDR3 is CASSSSSGGYNEQFF. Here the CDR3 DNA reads TGTGCCAGCAGCTCGTCTAGCGGGGGTTACAATGAGCAGTTCTTC.

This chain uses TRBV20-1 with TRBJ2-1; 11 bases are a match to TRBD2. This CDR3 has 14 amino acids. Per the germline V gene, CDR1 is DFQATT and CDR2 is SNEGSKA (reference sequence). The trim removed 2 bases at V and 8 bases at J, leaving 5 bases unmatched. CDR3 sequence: CSARKLAGEHEQFF. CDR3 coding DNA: TGCAGTGCTAGAAAACTAGCGGGGGAACATGAGCAGTTCTTC.

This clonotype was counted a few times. The CDR3 region is CASSFSGATNEKLFF. CDR3 DNA: TGTGCCAGCAGTTTCTCAGGGGCAACTAATGAAAAACTGTTTTTT. This rearrangement joins TRBV12-3 or TRBV12-4 to TRBJ1-4; a possible D gene is TRBD1 (6 bases). The CDR3 sequence is 15 residues long. Trimming took off 3 bases at V and 0 bases at J, with 8 bases between the two ends.

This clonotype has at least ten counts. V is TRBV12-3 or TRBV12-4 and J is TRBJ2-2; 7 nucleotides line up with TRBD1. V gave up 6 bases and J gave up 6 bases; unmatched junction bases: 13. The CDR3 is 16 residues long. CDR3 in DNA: TGTGCCAGCAGCACGTTATGGGGCGACAGGGCCGGGGAGCTGTTTTTT. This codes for CASSTLWGDRAGELFF.

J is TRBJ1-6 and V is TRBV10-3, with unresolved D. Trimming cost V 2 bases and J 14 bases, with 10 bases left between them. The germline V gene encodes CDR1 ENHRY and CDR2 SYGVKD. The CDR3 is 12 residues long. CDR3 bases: TGTGCCATCAGTGAGCTTGGCGAGGCCCTCCACTTT. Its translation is CAISELGEALHF.

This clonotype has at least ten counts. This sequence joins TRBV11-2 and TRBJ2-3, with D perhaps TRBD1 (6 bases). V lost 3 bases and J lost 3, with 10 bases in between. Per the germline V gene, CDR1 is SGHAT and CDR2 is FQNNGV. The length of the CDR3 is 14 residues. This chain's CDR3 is CASSFVDRTDTQYF. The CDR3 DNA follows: TGTGCCAGCAGCTTTGTGGACAGAACAGATACGCAGTATTTT.

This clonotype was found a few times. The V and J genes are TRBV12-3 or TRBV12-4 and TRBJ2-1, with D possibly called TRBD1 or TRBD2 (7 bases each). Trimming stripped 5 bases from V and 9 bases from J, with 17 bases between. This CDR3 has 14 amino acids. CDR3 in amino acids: CASSRSGGVTEQFF. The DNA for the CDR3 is TGTGCCAGCAGTAGGTCAGGGGGGGTTACTGAGCAGTTCTTC.

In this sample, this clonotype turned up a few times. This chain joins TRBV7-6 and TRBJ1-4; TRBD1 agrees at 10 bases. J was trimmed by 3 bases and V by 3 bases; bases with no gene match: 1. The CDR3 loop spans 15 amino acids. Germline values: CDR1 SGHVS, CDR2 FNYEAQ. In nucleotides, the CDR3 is TGTGCCAGCAGCTTCGGGACAGGGGCTAATGAAAAACTGTTTTTT. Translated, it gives CASSFGTGANEKLFF. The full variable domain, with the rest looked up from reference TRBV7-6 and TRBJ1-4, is GAGVSQSPRYKVTKRGQDVALRCDPISGHVSLYWYRQALGQGPEFLTYFNYEAQQDKSGLPNDRFSAERPEGSISTLTIQRTEQRDSAMYRCASSFGTGANEKLFFGSGTQLSVL.

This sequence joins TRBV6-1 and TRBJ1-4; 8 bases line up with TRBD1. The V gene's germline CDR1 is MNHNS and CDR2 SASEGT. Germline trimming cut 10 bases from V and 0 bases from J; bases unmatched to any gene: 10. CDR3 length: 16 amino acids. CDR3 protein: CATGTGVGATNEKLFF. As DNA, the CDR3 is TGTGCCACCGGGACAGGCGTAGGGGCAACTAATGAAAAACTGTTTTTT.

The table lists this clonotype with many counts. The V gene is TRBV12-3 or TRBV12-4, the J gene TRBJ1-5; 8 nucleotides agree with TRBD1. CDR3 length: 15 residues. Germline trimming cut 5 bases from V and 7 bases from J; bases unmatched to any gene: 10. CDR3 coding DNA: TGTGCCAGCAGTCCAGCCGGACAGGGTTGGCAGCCCCAGCATTTT. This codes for CASSPAGQGWQPQHF.

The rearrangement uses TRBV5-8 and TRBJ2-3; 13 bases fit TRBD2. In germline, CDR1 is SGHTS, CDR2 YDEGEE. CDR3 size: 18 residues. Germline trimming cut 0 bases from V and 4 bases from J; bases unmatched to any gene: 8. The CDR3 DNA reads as TGTGCCAGCAGCTTGGCCATAACTAGCGGGGGGGCCTCAGATACGCAGTATTTT. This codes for CASSLAITSGGASDTQYF.

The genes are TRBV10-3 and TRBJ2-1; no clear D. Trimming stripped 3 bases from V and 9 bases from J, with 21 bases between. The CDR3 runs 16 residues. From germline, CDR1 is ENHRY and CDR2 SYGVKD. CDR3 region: CAISDQLGQSLTEQFF. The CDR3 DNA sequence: TGTGCCATCAGTGACCAGTTGGGCCAGTCCCTAACTGAGCAGTTCTTC.

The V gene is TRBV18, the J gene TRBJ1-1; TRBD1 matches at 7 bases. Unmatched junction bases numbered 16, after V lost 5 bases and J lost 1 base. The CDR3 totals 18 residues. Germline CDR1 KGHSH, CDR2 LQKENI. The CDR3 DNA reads TGTGCCAGCTCAGCCTTGCGACAGGGCCCCCTTCAGAACACTGAAGCTTTCTTT. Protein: CASSALRQGPLQNTEAFF.

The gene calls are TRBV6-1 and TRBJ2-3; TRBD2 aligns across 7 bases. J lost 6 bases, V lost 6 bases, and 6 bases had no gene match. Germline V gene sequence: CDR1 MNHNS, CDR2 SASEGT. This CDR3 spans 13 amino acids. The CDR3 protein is CASRGGTSDTQYF. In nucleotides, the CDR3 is TGTGCCAGCAGGGGAGGGACCTCGGATACGCAGTATTTT.

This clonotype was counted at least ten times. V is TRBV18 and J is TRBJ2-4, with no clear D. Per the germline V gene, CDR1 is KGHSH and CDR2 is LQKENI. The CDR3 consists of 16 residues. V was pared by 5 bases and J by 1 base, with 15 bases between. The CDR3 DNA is TGTGCCAGCTCAGCGTCCTGGGATCCTGCCAAAAACATTCAGTACTTC. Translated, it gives CASSASWDPAKNIQYF.

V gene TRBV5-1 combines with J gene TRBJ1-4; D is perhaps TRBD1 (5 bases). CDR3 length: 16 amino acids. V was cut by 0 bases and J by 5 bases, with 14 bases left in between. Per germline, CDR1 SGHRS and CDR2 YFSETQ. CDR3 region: CASSLDGRGRNEKLFF. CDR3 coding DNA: TGCGCCAGCAGCTTGGATGGAAGGGGAAGAAATGAAAAACTGTTTTTT.

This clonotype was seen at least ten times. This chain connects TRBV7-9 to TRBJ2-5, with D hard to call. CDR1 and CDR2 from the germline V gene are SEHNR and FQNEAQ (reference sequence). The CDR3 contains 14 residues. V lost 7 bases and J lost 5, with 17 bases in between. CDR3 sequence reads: CASMGGLGEETQYF. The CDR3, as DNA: TGTGCCAGCATGGGCGGCCTGGGTGAGGAGACCCAGTACTTC.

Here the CDR3 reads CASSYPQRLGETQYF. Here the CDR3 DNA reads TGTGCCAGCAGTTACCCCCAGAGATTGGGAGAGACCCAGTACTTC. The V and J genes are TRBV6-6 and TRBJ2-5, with no clear D. Germline V gene lookup returns CDR1 MNHNY and CDR2 SVGAGI (reference sequence). V was trimmed by 2 bases and J by 4 bases, leaving 14 bases between them. This CDR3 contains 15 residues.

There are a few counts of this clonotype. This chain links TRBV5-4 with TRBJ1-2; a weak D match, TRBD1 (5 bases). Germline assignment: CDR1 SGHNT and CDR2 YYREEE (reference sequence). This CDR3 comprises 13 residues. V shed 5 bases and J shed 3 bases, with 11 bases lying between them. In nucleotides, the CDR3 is TGTGCCAGCAGTGGGGCCAGGGACTATGGCTACACCTTC. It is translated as CASSGARDYGYTF.